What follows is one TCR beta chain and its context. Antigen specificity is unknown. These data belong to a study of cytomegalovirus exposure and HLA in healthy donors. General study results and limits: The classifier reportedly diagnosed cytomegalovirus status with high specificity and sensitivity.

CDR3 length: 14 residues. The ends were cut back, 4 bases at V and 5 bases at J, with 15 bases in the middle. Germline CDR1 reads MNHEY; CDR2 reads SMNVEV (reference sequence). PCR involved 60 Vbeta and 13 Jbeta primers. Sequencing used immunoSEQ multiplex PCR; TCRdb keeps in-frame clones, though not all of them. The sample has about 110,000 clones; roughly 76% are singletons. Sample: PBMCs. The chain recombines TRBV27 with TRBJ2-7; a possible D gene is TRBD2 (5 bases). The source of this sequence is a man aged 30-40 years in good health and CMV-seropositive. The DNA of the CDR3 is TGTGCCAGCAGTTCGGACTGGGAAGAGAACGAGCAGTACTTC. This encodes CASSSDWEENEQYF.